This TCR beta chain is from a study of patients and donors after allogeneic stem cell transplantation. TCRdb called the RT-PCR reads again in MiXCR, with one record for every CDR3 protein. The sample has approximately 160,000 distinct CDR3 sequences, around 30% seen once; the top ten hold less than 3.5%. This clonotype has only a few counts. The CDR3 is made up of 16 amino acids. The V end lost 0 bases, the J end lost 4 bases, and 17 bases lay between the germline ends. Germline CDR1 and CDR2: SGHKS and YYEKEE (reference sequence). This chain links TRBV5-5 with TRBJ2-7; D uncertain. The sequencing input was blood, either unsorted or a sorted T cell fraction (not recorded which). The clonotype comes from a human donor who was either an allogeneic HSCT recipient or a stem cell or donor lymphocyte infusion donor (not recorded which). It is not recorded whose cells these are; they may come from a transplant donor. CDR3 protein: CASSLEPLGRAYEQYF. The CDR3 region has the DNA TGTGCCAGCAGCTTGGAGCCCCTAGGAAGGGCTTACGAGCAGTACTTC.